This T cell receptor beta chain was sequenced during a study of blood T cell repertoires in COVID-19. Trimming took off 2 bases at V and 4 bases at J, with 14 bases between the two ends. The CDR3 extends over 15 amino acids. CDR1 is MNHEY, CDR2 SVGAGI, per germline. Source study methods: By means of reference gene primer amplification, nucleated cell counts were estimated. Only in-frame clones appear in the TCRdb table, and some are missing; sequencing was by immunoSEQ multiplex PCR. Clonal size and the V and J genes are those of that table, whereas D and trimming came from the DNA. The sample lists some 160,000 clones; approximately 83% were seen once.

The receptor was isolated from a man aged 70 or older who had recovered from COVID-19. This chain connects TRBV6-5 to TRBJ1-2; weak D call: TRBD1 (6 bases). The specimen sequenced was peripheral blood. CDR3 residues: CASSYKLQGPYGYTF. The DNA of the CDR3 is TGTGCCAGCAGTTACAAACTACAGGGTCCCTATGGCTACACCTTC.